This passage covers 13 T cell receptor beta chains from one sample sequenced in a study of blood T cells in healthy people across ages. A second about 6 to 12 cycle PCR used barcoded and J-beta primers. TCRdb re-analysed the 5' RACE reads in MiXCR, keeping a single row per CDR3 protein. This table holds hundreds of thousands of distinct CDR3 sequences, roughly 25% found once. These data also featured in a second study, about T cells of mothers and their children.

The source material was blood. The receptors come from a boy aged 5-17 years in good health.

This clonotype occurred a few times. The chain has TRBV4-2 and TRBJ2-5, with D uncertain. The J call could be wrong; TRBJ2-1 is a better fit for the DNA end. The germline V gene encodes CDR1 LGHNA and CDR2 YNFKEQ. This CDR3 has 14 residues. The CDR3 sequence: CASSQATENNEQFF. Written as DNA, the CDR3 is TGTGCCAGCAGCCAAGCTACGGAGAACAATGAGCAGTTCTTC.

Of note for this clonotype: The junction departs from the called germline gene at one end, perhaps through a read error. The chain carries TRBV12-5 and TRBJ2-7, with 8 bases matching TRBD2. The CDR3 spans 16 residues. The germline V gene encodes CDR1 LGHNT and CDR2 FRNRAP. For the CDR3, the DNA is TGTGCTAGTGGTTTGGGACCGGGACTAGATGTCTACGAGCAGTGCTTC. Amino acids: CASGLGPGLDVYEQCF.

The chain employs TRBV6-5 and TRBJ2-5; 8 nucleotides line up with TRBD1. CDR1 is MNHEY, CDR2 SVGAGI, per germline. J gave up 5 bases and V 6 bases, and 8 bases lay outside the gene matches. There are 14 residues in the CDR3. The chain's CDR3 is CASRGTGGSETQYF. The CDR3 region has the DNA TGTGCCAGCAGAGGGACAGGAGGCAGTGAGACCCAGTACTTC.

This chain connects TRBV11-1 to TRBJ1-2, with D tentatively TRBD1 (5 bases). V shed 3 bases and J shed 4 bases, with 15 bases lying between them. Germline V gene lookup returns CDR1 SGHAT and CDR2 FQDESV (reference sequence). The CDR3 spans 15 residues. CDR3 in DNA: TGTGCCAGCAGCTTGTCCGGCGGGGCAGCCTATGGCTACACCTTC. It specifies CASSLSGGAAYGYTF.

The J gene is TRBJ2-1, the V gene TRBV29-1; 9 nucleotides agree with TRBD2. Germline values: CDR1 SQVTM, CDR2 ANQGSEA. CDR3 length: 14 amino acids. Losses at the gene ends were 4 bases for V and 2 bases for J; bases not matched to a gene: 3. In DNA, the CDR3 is TGCAGCGTTGGGGCTAGCGGGACCTACAATGAGCAGTTCTTC. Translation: CSVGASGTYNEQFF.

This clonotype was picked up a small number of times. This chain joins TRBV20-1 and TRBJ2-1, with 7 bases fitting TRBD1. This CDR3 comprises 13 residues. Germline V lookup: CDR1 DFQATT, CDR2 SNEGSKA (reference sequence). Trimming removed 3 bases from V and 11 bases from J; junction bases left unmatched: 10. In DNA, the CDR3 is TGCAGTGCTAGCGGCGACAGGGACCACAAGCAGTTCTTC. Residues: CSASGDRDHKQFF.

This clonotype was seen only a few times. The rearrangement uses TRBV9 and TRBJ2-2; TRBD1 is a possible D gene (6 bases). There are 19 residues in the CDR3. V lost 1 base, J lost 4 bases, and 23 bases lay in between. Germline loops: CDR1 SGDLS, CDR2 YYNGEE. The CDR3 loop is CASSVSSSNARGGTGELFF. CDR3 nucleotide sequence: TGTGCCAGCAGCGTATCCTCGTCGAATGCCAGGGGTGGCACCGGGGAGCTGTTTTTT.

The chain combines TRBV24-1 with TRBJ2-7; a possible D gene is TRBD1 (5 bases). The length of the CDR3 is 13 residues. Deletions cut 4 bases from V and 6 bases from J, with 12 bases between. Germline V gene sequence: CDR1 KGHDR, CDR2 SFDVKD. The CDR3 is CATSDPDSREQYF. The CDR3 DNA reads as TGTGCCACCAGTGACCCCGACAGTCGCGAGCAGTACTTC.

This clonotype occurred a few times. CDR3 nucleotides: TGTGCCAGCAGCTCGAAACATGCCGAGGGGAGTCCCAAAAACATTCAGTACTTC. As protein: CASSSKHAEGSPKNIQYF. The rearrangement links TRBV7-2 to TRBJ2-4; D possibly matches TRBD1 or TRBD2 (5 bases each). Germline values: CDR1 SGHTA, CDR2 FQGNSA. Trimming left V 4 bases short and J 2 bases short, with 21 bases between. This CDR3 is built from 18 residues.

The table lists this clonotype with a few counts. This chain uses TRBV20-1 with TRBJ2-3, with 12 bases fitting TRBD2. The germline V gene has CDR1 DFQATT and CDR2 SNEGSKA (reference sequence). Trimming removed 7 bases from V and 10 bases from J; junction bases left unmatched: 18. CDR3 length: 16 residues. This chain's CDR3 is CSGTGLAGTGGIAQYF. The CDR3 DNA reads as TGCAGTGGGACAGGACTAGCGGGGACAGGAGGGATCGCGCAGTATTTT.

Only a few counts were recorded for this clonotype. The CDR3 is CASSESRIGSTYEQYF. The CDR3 region has the DNA TGCGCCAGCAGTGAGTCGAGGATAGGGAGTACCTACGAGCAGTACTTC. The gene calls are TRBV10-2 and TRBJ2-7, with D tentatively TRBD2 (5 bases). Germline CDR1 and CDR2: WSHSY and SAAADI. Trimming pared 0 bases from V and 2 bases from J, leaving 14 bases between. The CDR3 consists of 16 residues.

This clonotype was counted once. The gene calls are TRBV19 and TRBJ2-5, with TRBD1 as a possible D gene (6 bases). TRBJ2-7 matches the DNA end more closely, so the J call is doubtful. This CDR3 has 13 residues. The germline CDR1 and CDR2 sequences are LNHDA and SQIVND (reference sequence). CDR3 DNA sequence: TGTGCCAGTAGTACCTGGACAGAAGACGAGCAGTACTTC. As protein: CASSTWTEDEQYF.

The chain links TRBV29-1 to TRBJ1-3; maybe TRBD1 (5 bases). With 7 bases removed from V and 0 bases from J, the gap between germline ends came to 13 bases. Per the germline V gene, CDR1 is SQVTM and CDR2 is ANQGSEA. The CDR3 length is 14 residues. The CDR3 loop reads CSARQPGSGNTIYF. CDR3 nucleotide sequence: TGCAGCGCGAGACAGCCGGGCTCTGGAAACACCATATATTTT.